This T cell receptor (beta chain) was identified in a study of T-cell reconstitution after alpha-beta-depleted transplantation in children. This clonotype was seen many times. Its antigen is unknown. Findings and limits, study-wide: It was reported that alpha-beta T cells came from several hundred expanded graft clones (about two months after transplant).

This CDR3 spans 14 amino acids. Germline CDR1 SGHRS, CDR2 YFSETQ. V shed 0 bases and J shed 7 bases, with 8 bases lying between them. Researchers prepared the TCRbeta library using unique molecular identifiers, the study reports. TCRdb ran MiXCR on the PCR reads and lists one entry per CDR3 protein. Of hundreds of thousands of distinct CDR3 sequences listed, 15% to 20% were seen once; the top ten hold 25% to 30%. The sequence derives from a boy under two years old who had a stem cell transplant for Wiskott-Aldrich syndrome, so the T cells may come from the graft donor. The sample in question was PBMCs, mostly from graft donor cells, obtained 360 days after TCRalphabeta/CD19-depleted stem cell transplant. The V gene is TRBV5-1, the J gene TRBJ1-6; D call uncertain. CDR3 residues: CASSLGAPNSPLHF. CDR3 DNA: TGCGCCAGCAGCTTGGGGGCGCCGAATTCACCCCTCCACTTT.